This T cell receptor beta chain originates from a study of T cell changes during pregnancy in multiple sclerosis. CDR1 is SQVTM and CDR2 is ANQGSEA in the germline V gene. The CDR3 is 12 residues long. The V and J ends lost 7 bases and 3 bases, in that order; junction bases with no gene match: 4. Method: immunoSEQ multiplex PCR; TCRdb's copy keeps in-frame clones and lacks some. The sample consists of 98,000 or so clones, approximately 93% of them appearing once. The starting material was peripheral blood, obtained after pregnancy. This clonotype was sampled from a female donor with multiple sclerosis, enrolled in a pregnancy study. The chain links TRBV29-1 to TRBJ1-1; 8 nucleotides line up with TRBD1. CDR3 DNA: TGCAGCGGTGACAGGGGTGACACTGAAGCTTTCTTT. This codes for CSGDRGDTEAFF.